Each of the 30 T cell receptor beta chains below was sequenced from the same sample in a study of blood T cell repertoires in COVID-19. This table comes from immunoSEQ multiplex PCR, and its TCRdb copy is limited to in-frame clones, with some not included. Here the sample spans about 310,000 clones, around 86% being singletons. Sequenced material: peripheral blood. Every receptor here comes from a man over 45 with active or convalescent COVID-19.

The chain links TRBV28 to TRBJ2-5, with D possibly being TRBD1 (7 bases). CDR1 is MDHEN, CDR2 SYDVKM, per germline. CDR3 length: 18 residues. Trimming shortened V by 5 bases and J by 5 bases, and 27 bases separated the two germline ends. In DNA, the CDR3 is TGTGCCAGCAGTCCGGCAGACAGGGACTCGATGTCGGGGGAGACCCAGTACTTC. Protein product: CASSPADRDSMSGETQYF.

V gene TRBV2 combines with J gene TRBJ2-7, with D uncertain. The CDR3 covers 11 residues. CDR1 and CDR2 from the germline V gene are SNHLY and FYNNEI. Trimming cost V 5 bases and J 2 bases, with 4 bases left between them. Written as DNA, the CDR3 is TGTGCCAGCAGTTTCGCCTACGAGCAGTACTTC. Protein product: CASSFAYEQYF. The full variable domain, with the rest looked up from reference TRBV2 and TRBJ2-7, is EPEVTQTPSHQVTQMGQEVILRCVPISNHLYFYWYRQILGQKVEFLVSFYNNEISEKSEIFDDQFSVERPDGSNFTLKIRSTKLEDSAMYFCASSFAYEQYFGPGTRLTVT.

CDR3 DNA: TGTGCCAGCAGCCTCGGCAGGGGGTCCTTCTATAATTCACCCCTCCACTTT. As protein: CASSLGRGSFYNSPLHF. This rearrangement joins TRBV28 to TRBJ1-6; 7 nucleotides agree with TRBD1. V dropped 6 bases and J dropped 3; count of bases not matched to a gene: 11. Germline lookup yields CDR1 MDHEN and CDR2 SYDVKM. This CDR3 spans 17 amino acids.

The chain links TRBV4-2 to TRBJ2-7, with 8 bases identical to TRBD1. There are 14 residues in the CDR3. The junction had 2 bases not matched to a gene; V was cut back by 4 bases and J by 0 bases. Germline assignment: CDR1 LGHNA and CDR2 YNFKEQ. The CDR3 region has the DNA TGTGCCAGCAGCCCGGACAGGGTCTCCTACGAGCAGTACTTC. Translated, it gives CASSPDRVSYEQYF.

This sequence joins TRBV24-1 and TRBJ2-1; TRBD1 aligns across 11 bases. The trim removed 6 bases at V and 4 bases at J, leaving 7 bases unmatched. From germline, CDR1 is KGHDR and CDR2 SFDVKD. The CDR3 runs 16 residues. The CDR3 sequence is CATSQRGTGGYNEQFF. CDR3 coding DNA: TGTGCCACCAGTCAGCGGGGGACAGGGGGATACAATGAGCAGTTCTTC.

V is TRBV6-6 and J is TRBJ1-1; 9 bases line up with TRBD1. This CDR3 contains 15 residues. Trimming took 6 bases from V and 3 from J; bases not matched to a gene: 8. Germline V gene data show CDR1 as MNHNY and CDR2 as SVGAGI (reference sequence). CDR3 protein: CASSPLDRGDTEAFF. Written as DNA, the CDR3 is TGTGCCAGCAGCCCCCTGGACAGGGGAGACACTGAAGCTTTCTTT.

V gene TRBV15 combines with J gene TRBJ1-2; 8 nucleotides agree with TRBD1. The germline V gene encodes CDR1 LNHNV and CDR2 YYDKDF (reference sequence). The CDR3 has 14 amino acids. The junction had 7 bases not matched to a gene; V was cut back by 5 bases and J by 5 bases. CDR3 region: CATSSGQGGYGYTF. DNA of the CDR3: TGTGCCACCAGCTCTGGACAGGGTGGGTATGGCTACACCTTC.

This chain joins TRBV20-1 and TRBJ1-2; D gene unclear. The CDR3 totals 11 residues. The V gene's germline CDR1 is DFQATT and CDR2 SNEGSKA (reference sequence). Deletions cut 8 bases from V and 7 bases from J, with 14 bases between. The CDR3 sequence is CSLLVNPGYTF. In DNA form, the CDR3 reads TGCAGTTTACTAGTGAATCCTGGCTACACCTTC.

This chain uses TRBV19 with TRBJ2-5; D may be TRBD2 (5 bases). The CDR3 has 14 amino acids. Germline V CDR1 and CDR2: LNHDA, SQIVND (reference sequence). Trimming pared 10 bases from V and 2 bases from J, leaving 17 bases between. DNA of the CDR3: TGTGCCACCGGCGCGAGCGGTGCACAAGAGACCCAGTACTTC. Protein product: CATGASGAQETQYF.

This chain connects TRBV7-9 to TRBJ2-5; TRBD1 might be the D (5 bases). Between the trimmed V and J ends, which lost 2 bases and 4 bases, there was a span of 14 bases. Germline V CDR1 and CDR2: SEHNR, FQNEAQ (reference sequence). The CDR3 has 15 residues. This CDR3 reads CASSLSLVTAETQYF. Written as DNA, the CDR3 is TGTGCCAGCAGCTTAAGCTTAGTGACAGCAGAGACCCAGTACTTC.

The chain recombines TRBV6-6 with TRBJ1-5; 12 bases fit TRBD1. V was pared by 5 bases and J by 4 bases, with 12 bases of the junction left unmatched. Germline V gives CDR1 MNHNY, CDR2 SVGAGI (reference sequence). The CDR3 has 18 amino acids. The CDR3 spells CASSPGTGGLRKNQPQHF. CDR3 nucleotide sequence: TGTGCCAGCAGTCCCGGGACAGGGGGCCTAAGGAAAAATCAGCCCCAGCATTTT.

The V and J genes are TRBV7-2 and TRBJ2-6, with D perhaps TRBD2 (5 bases). Germline-derived CDR1 and CDR2 are SGHTA and FQGNSA. Trimming shortened V by 5 bases and J by 3 bases, and 11 bases separated the two germline ends. This CDR3 spans 15 amino acids. CDR3 protein: CASSKRRGGANVLTF. Written as DNA, the CDR3 is TGTGCCAGCAGCAAGCGGAGAGGTGGGGCCAACGTCCTGACTTTC.

The chain combines TRBV11-2 with TRBJ1-5, with a tentative D call TRBD1 (5 bases). This CDR3 is 15 amino acids long. The germline V and J ends were trimmed by 1 base and 3 bases, with 10 bases remaining between them. Germline V lookup: CDR1 SGHAT, CDR2 FQNNGV. The CDR3 bases are TGTGCCAGCAGCTTAGTGACAGATCCCAATCAGCCCCAGCATTTT. Translated: CASSLVTDPNQPQHF.

The DNA of the CDR3 is TGCAGCGTTGGCCCTAGACAGGGATCGTACGAGCAGTACTTC. It encodes CSVGPRQGSYEQYF. The rearrangement links TRBV29-1 to TRBJ2-7, with TRBD1 identical over 7 bases. V was pared by 4 bases and J by 4 bases, with 10 bases of the junction left unmatched. The germline V gene encodes CDR1 SQVTM and CDR2 ANQGSEA. The CDR3 totals 14 residues.

The rearrangement links TRBV6-2 or TRBV6-3 to TRBJ2-1; weak D call: TRBD1 (5 bases). V was clipped by 2 bases and J by 6 bases, with 14 bases between them. The CDR3 is 15 residues long. The germline V gene has CDR1 MNHEY and CDR2 SVGEGT. DNA of the CDR3: TGTGCCAGCAGTTACGGCAGGGTGGGTGGCAATGAGCAGTTCTTC. This encodes CASSYGRVGGNEQFF.

V usage is TRBV23-1 and J usage is TRBJ2-3, with D possibly being TRBD2 (6 bases). TRBV23-1 is identified as an open reading frame with a role that is uncertain. Trimming left V 2 bases short and J 1 base short, with 10 bases between. CDR3 length equals 15 residues. CDR3 protein: CASSQSSGRTDTQYF. In DNA, the CDR3 is TGCGCCAGCAGTCAAAGTAGCGGTCGCACAGATACGCAGTATTTT.

This clone came up once. The chain is built from TRBV9 and TRBJ1-6, with 10 bases that match TRBD1. Germline V CDR1 and CDR2: SGDLS, YYNGEE. The junction had 9 bases not matched to a gene; V was cut back by 4 bases and J by 8 bases. This CDR3 region has 16 residues. The CDR3, as DNA: TGTGCCAGCAGCCCCTCGACAGGGGGCTCTGATTCACCCCTCCACTTT. Its protein is CASSPSTGGSDSPLHF.

This chain joins TRBV20-1 and TRBJ1-2; D is uncertain. The germline CDR1 and CDR2 sequences are DFQATT and SNEGSKA (reference sequence). The CDR3 loop spans 11 amino acids. V was pared by 8 bases and J by 4 bases, with 11 bases between. The CDR3 DNA reads TGCAGTCGGTGGTCCTCCTATGGCTACACCTTC. It is translated as CSRWSSYGYTF.

The chain employs TRBV2 and TRBJ2-1, with D uncertain. With 3 bases removed from V and 13 bases from J, the gap between germline ends came to 16 bases. The CDR3 totals 13 residues. Germline lookup yields CDR1 SNHLY and CDR2 FYNNEI. This chain's CDR3 is CASSEEYRSSQFF. The CDR3 DNA reads TGTGCCAGCAGTGAGGAATACAGAAGCAGTCAGTTCTTC.

The V gene is TRBV4-2, the J gene TRBJ1-5; perhaps TRBD1 as D (5 bases). V lost 1 base to trimming and J lost 0 bases, with 10 bases between them. The CDR3 consists of 16 residues. Germline V gene sequence: CDR1 LGHNA, CDR2 YNFKEQ. The CDR3 nucleotides are TGTGCCAGCAGCCAAGTAGGCAGGGATAGCAATCAGCCCCAGCATTTT. Translation gives CASSQVGRDSNQPQHF.

This rearrangement joins TRBV18 to TRBJ1-1; TRBD1 might be the D (5 bases). This CDR3 has 13 amino acids. Trimming stripped 5 bases from V and 1 base from J, with 8 bases between. Germline-derived CDR1 and CDR2 are KGHSH and LQKENI. CDR3 coding DNA: TGTGCCAGCTCAGGGGGGGAGAACACTGAAGCTTTCTTT. It specifies CASSGGENTEAFF.

This clone was detected once. V and J are TRBV29-1 and TRBJ2-7, with TRBD2 as a possible D gene (7 bases). V gave up 4 bases and J gave up 6 bases, with 19 bases separating them. This CDR3 is 14 amino acids long. The V gene's germline CDR1 is SQVTM and CDR2 ANQGSEA. CDR3 sequence: CSVGQGTTYGEQYF. In nucleotides, the CDR3 is TGCAGCGTTGGCCAGGGGACTACTTATGGCGAGCAGTACTTC.

The chain joins TRBV30 to TRBJ1-2; 8 bases are a match to TRBD1. CDR1 and CDR2 (germline): GTSNPN, SVGIG (reference sequence). CDR3 length: 14 amino acids. V dropped 4 bases and J dropped 3; count of bases not matched to a gene: 7. This chain's CDR3 is CAWTKAGGDYGYTF. In nucleotides, the CDR3 is TGTGCCTGGACTAAGGCAGGGGGCGACTATGGCTACACCTTC.

This clone was picked up one time. The gene calls are TRBV2 and TRBJ2-5, with 10 bases that match TRBD2. The V segment lost 6 bases and the J segment 1 base; nucleotides outside the gene matches: 11. The CDR3 length is 17 residues. Germline CDR1 is SNHLY and CDR2 is FYNNEI. The CDR3 here is CASRGSTSGRSQETQYF. The CDR3 DNA follows: TGTGCCAGCAGAGGATCGACTAGCGGGCGAAGCCAAGAGACCCAGTACTTC. Based on the CDR3 plus reference TRBV2 and TRBJ2-5, the full variable domain is EPEVTQTPSHQVTQMGQEVILRCVPISNHLYFYWYRQILGQKVEFLVSFYNNEISEKSEIFDDQFSVERPDGSNFTLKIRSTKLEDSAMYFCASRGSTSGRSQETQYFGPGTRLLVL.

V is TRBV5-5 and J is TRBJ2-7; D perhaps matches TRBD1 (5 bases). Trimming removed 3 bases at V and 6 bases at J, with 7 bases between. Germline CDR1 and CDR2: SGHKS and YYEKEE (reference sequence). This CDR3 region has 11 residues. CDR3: CASSSGFEQYF. DNA for the CDR3: TGTGCCAGCAGCTCAGGGTTCGAGCAGTACTTC.

The rearrangement uses TRBV9 and TRBJ1-1, with no clear D. Trimming removed 0 bases at V and 3 bases at J, with 9 bases between. CDR3 length: 14 amino acids. The germline gives CDR1 SGDLS, CDR2 YYNGEE. The CDR3 loop is CASSVAPRDTEAFF. CDR3 DNA sequence: TGTGCCAGCAGCGTAGCCCCTCGGGACACTGAAGCTTTCTTT.

In its sample, this clone was seen once. The chain joins TRBV19 to TRBJ2-5, with TRBD2 matching 13 bases. Germline CDR1 is LNHDA and CDR2 is SQIVND (reference sequence). V trimming: 10 bases; J trimming: 5 bases; junction bases outside the gene matches: 4. The CDR3 contains 13 residues. CDR3 residues: CATGTSGTETQYF. CDR3 coding DNA: TGTGCCACCGGGACTAGCGGGACCGAGACCCAGTACTTC.

This clone was detected only once. This chain connects TRBV24-1 to TRBJ2-5; 7 bases are a match to TRBD1. Unmatched junction bases numbered 9, after V lost 1 base and J lost 2 bases. Germline CDR1 and CDR2: KGHDR and SFDVKD. CDR3 size: 17 residues. DNA of the CDR3: TGTGCCACCAGTGATTTAGGTAGGGGGCAGGGACAAGAGACCCAGTACTTC. Its translation is CATSDLGRGQGQETQYF.

The genes are TRBV7-6 and TRBJ1-2; D is perhaps TRBD1 (6 bases). V lost 1 base to trimming and J lost 0 bases, with 12 bases between them. The germline CDR1 and CDR2 sequences are SGHVS and FNYEAQ. The CDR3 has 16 residues. CDR3 residues: CASSLEGQKANYGYTF. CDR3 nucleotides: TGTGCCAGCAGCTTAGAAGGACAGAAAGCTAACTATGGCTACACCTTC.

The chain carries TRBV7-8 and TRBJ2-1; D unclear. CDR3 length: 15 amino acids. The germline V gene has CDR1 SGHVS and CDR2 FQNEAQ. V was clipped by 5 bases and J by 0 bases, with 11 bases between them. DNA for the CDR3: TGTGCCAGCAGCGCCCGGCGGTTCTCCTACAATGAGCAGTTCTTC. This translates into CASSARRFSYNEQFF.